This T cell receptor beta chain is drawn from a study of T cell responses to AZD1222 COVID-19 vaccine. Study observations and caveats: The donor group comprised mostly white British people and more females; the analysis possibly underestimated clonal diversity. Nearly half of the spike-specific TCRs reportedly recognize variant regions that carry no mutations.

Produced via immunoSEQ multiplex PCR; TCRdb's table is partial and in-frame only. The repertoire holds 90,000 to 120,000 clones, with roughly nine tenths as singletons. Germline V gene lookup returns CDR1 MDHEN and CDR2 SYDVKM. This CDR3 comprises 15 residues. J gave up 0 bases and V 5 bases, and 4 bases lay outside the gene matches. In the case of this clone: No antigen is known for it. Within the sample, other DNA sequences also encode this same CDR3.

This chain joins TRBV28 and TRBJ1-5; TRBD1 matches 7 bases. The origin of this receptor is an adult who received the MenACWY meningococcal vaccine as a control. Source: peripheral blood, taken 28 days after the second dose of the MenACWY control vaccine. The CDR3 region is CASSRQGYSNQPQHF. The CDR3 DNA reads as TGTGCCAGCAGTCGACAGGGCTATAGCAATCAGCCCCAGCATTTT.